The 21 T cell receptor beta chains listed next were all sequenced from one sample in a study of cytomegalovirus exposure and HLA in healthy donors. A multiplex PCR was run with 60 Vbeta primers and 13 Jbeta primers. TCRdb's table, derived via immunoSEQ multiplex PCR, lists solely in-frame clones and lacks some. The table has approximately 150,000 clones, around 80% seen once. The source material was PBMCs. Receptors originate from a man in his late teens or twenties in good health and CMV-seropositive.

The sample holds one count of this clone. The chain links TRBV7-6 to TRBJ1-3, with D maybe TRBD1 (6 bases). The CDR3 totals 16 residues. Germline values: CDR1 SGHVS, CDR2 FNYEAQ. Trimming stripped 4 bases from V and 0 bases from J, with 13 bases between. The CDR3 loop is CASSSPDSGSGNTIYF. The CDR3 DNA reads as TGTGCCAGCAGCTCCCCGGACAGTGGCTCTGGAAACACCATATATTTT.

V usage is TRBV6-5 and J usage is TRBJ1-1, with a tentative D call TRBD1 (5 bases). V lost 6 bases and J lost 3, with 11 bases in between. The CDR3 loop spans 13 amino acids. Per the germline V gene, CDR1 is MNHEY and CDR2 is SVGAGI. CDR3 sequence (DNA): TGTGCCAGCAGAACTCTCAGGGACACTGAAGCTTTCTTT. It is translated as CASRTLRDTEAFF.

The chain carries TRBV4-1 and TRBJ2-5; D might be TRBD2 (6 bases). Deletions cut 0 bases from V and 1 base from J, with 15 bases between. Per germline, CDR1 MGHRA and CDR2 YSYEKL. The CDR3 loop spans 17 amino acids. CDR3 loop: CASSQDPPGGSQETQYF. The CDR3 DNA follows: TGCGCCAGCAGCCAAGACCCCCCAGGAGGGAGCCAAGAGACCCAGTACTTC.

The gene calls are TRBV4-1 and TRBJ2-7, with 10 positions matching TRBD1. The V gene's germline CDR1 is MGHRA and CDR2 YSYEKL. The V and J ends lost 6 bases and 2 bases, in that order; junction bases with no gene match: 7. The CDR3 sequence is 15 residues long. The CDR3 protein is CASSYRDRGPYEQYF. The CDR3 coding sequence is TGCGCCAGCAGTTACCGGGACAGGGGTCCCTACGAGCAGTACTTC.

V gene TRBV6-1 combines with J gene TRBJ2-5; TRBD2 matches 11 bases. Germline CDR1 is MNHNS and CDR2 is SASEGT. The J segment lost 3 bases and the V segment lost 2 bases, leaving 5 bases of the junction unmatched. There are 16 residues in the CDR3. The CDR3 nucleotides read TGTGCCAGCAGTGAACGGACTAGCGGGCGGGAAGAGACCCAGTACTTC. Translating it yields CASSERTSGREETQYF.

The rearrangement uses TRBV7-9 and TRBJ2-2; 8 bases line up with TRBD1. The germline V gene has CDR1 SEHNR and CDR2 FQNEAQ (reference sequence). The CDR3 covers 15 residues. The J segment lost 0 bases and the V segment lost 11 bases, leaving 8 bases of the junction unmatched. This CDR3 is CAFKAGGANTGELFF. The CDR3 DNA reads TGTGCCTTCAAGGCAGGGGGCGCGAACACCGGGGAGCTGTTTTTT.

The chain uses TRBV6-5 and TRBJ2-7, with 7 positions matching TRBD2. Per the germline V gene, CDR1 is MNHEY and CDR2 is SVGAGI. The CDR3 is made up of 15 amino acids. With 5 bases clipped from V and 1 base from J, the junction kept 8 bases outside the gene matches. In nucleotides, the CDR3 is TGTGCCAGCAGTGGGAGCGGGGACCCTTCCTACGAGCAGTACTTC. Translation gives CASSGSGDPSYEQYF.

The rearrangement uses TRBV5-1 and TRBJ1-4; 9 bases map to TRBD1. Trimming cost V 4 bases and J 10 bases; bases outside gene matches: 14. From germline, CDR1 is SGHRS and CDR2 YFSETQ. This CDR3 region has 16 residues. CDR3: CASSRDSGTGYRKLFF. The CDR3 coding sequence is TGCGCCAGCAGCCGTGATTCCGGGACAGGGTACCGAAAACTGTTTTTT.

The V gene is TRBV19, the J gene TRBJ2-5; D gene ambiguous. Germline V gene lookup returns CDR1 LNHDA and CDR2 SQIVND (reference sequence). CDR3 length equals 14 residues. V was pared by 3 bases and J by 5 bases, with 13 bases between. The CDR3 sequence: CASSIWAGRETQYF. Written as DNA, the CDR3 is TGTGCCAGTAGTATTTGGGCAGGCCGGGAGACCCAGTACTTC.

This clone was detected once. This rearrangement joins TRBV19 to TRBJ1-3, with D unclear. Germline CDR1 and CDR2: LNHDA and SQIVND (reference sequence). Trimming removed 3 bases at V and 2 bases at J, with 11 bases between. The CDR3 spans 15 residues. The CDR3 sequence is CASSIGPQAGNTIYF. Here the CDR3 DNA reads TGTGCCAGTAGTATTGGGCCGCAAGCTGGAAACACCATATATTTT.

This clone has a single count. This chain connects TRBV27 to TRBJ2-5; D may be TRBD2 (5 bases). CDR1 and CDR2 (germline): MNHEY, SMNVEV (reference sequence). CDR3 length equals 13 residues. Trimming cost V 6 bases and J 5 bases, with 13 bases left between them. The CDR3 sequence is CASSMGPGETQYF. The CDR3 bases are TGTGCCAGCAGCATGGGTCCGGGGGAGACCCAGTACTTC.

CDR3 nucleotide sequence: TGTGCCAGCAGCGCCGGGACAGGGTCCTACAATGAGCAGTTCTTC. Encoded protein: CASSAGTGSYNEQFF. The V and J genes are TRBV9 and TRBJ2-1, with 9 bases identical to TRBD1. The CDR3 runs to 15 residues. The junction had 2 bases not matched to a gene; V was cut back by 3 bases and J by 1 base. Germline CDR1 reads SGDLS; CDR2 reads YYNGEE.

V and J are TRBV27 and TRBJ1-1; D is possibly TRBD1 (6 bases). There are 14 residues in the CDR3. The V and J ends lost 3 bases and 4 bases respectively, with 12 bases between them. Per the germline V gene, CDR1 is MNHEY and CDR2 is SMNVEV (reference sequence). The CDR3 region is CASSLVQGSTEAFF. The CDR3 DNA follows: TGTGCCAGCAGTTTGGTACAGGGAAGCACTGAAGCTTTCTTT.

The rearrangement uses TRBV4-1 and TRBJ1-4; 7 bases map to TRBD1. Germline V gene sequence: CDR1 MGHRA, CDR2 YSYEKL. The CDR3 length is 15 residues. V dropped 7 bases and J dropped 0; count of bases not matched to a gene: 5. The CDR3 region is CASTRTGTTNEKLFF. The CDR3 nucleotides read TGCGCCAGCACCCGGACAGGAACAACTAATGAAAAACTGTTTTTT.

The chain uses TRBV5-1 and TRBJ2-3; TRBD2 is a possible D gene (6 bases). This CDR3 is built from 12 residues. Germline V gene sequence: CDR1 SGHRS, CDR2 YFSETQ. V was clipped by 7 bases and J by 6 bases, with 12 bases between them. The CDR3 sequence: CASENSGDTQYF. The CDR3 bases are TGCGCCAGCGAAAACAGCGGGGATACGCAGTATTTT.

The chain joins TRBV28 to TRBJ1-1, with 8 bases lining up with TRBD1. The V gene end was trimmed by 6 bases and the J gene end by 2 bases; junction bases not matched to a gene: 5. The CDR3 extends over 14 amino acids. CDR1 is MDHEN, CDR2 SYDVKM, per germline. The chain's CDR3 is CASRVDRANTEAFF. CDR3 sequence (DNA): TGTGCCAGCAGAGTGGACAGGGCCAACACTGAAGCTTTCTTT.

The gene calls are TRBV7-9 and TRBJ1-1, with unresolved D. The CDR3 consists of 13 residues. The germline V gene encodes CDR1 SEHNR and CDR2 FQNEAQ (reference sequence). The V gene lost 2 bases and the J gene lost 1 base, with 5 bases spanning the gap. The CDR3 spells CASSLLGNTEAFF. CDR3 DNA sequence: TGTGCCAGCAGCTTACTAGGGAACACTGAAGCTTTCTTT.

The chain is built from TRBV11-2 and TRBJ1-6, with a weak D call TRBD1 (6 bases). Trimming removed 5 bases from V and 6 bases from J, with 14 bases in between. This CDR3 spans 15 amino acids. Germline-derived CDR1 and CDR2 are SGHAT and FQNNGV. The CDR3 DNA sequence: TGTGCCAGCAGCCTAAAGACAGGATCTAATTCACCCCTCCACTTT. Its translation is CASSLKTGSNSPLHF.

This CDR3 reads CASRFTDTDTQYF. The CDR3, as DNA: TGTGCCAGCAGATTTACTGACACAGATACGCAGTATTTT. The chain is built from TRBV6-5 and TRBJ2-3; D is ambiguous. The germline CDR1 and CDR2 sequences are MNHEY and SVGAGI. V was cut by 6 bases and J by 2 bases, with 9 bases left in between. This CDR3 region has 13 residues.

The chain carries TRBV4-1 and TRBJ1-1; D possibly corresponds to TRBD1 (5 bases). There are 16 residues in the CDR3. CDR1 MGHRA and CDR2 YSYEKL come from the germline V gene. Deletions cut 4 bases from V and 5 bases from J, with 20 bases between. DNA for the CDR3: TGCGCCAGCAGCCTACATAAAGACGACAGCAGGACTGAAGCTTTCTTT. It specifies CASSLHKDDSRTEAFF.

The V and J genes are TRBV6-5 and TRBJ1-1, with D possibly being TRBD1 (6 bases). The V end lost 7 bases, the J end lost 0 bases, and 12 bases lay between the germline ends. Germline loops: CDR1 MNHEY, CDR2 SVGAGI. This CDR3 contains 14 residues. CDR3 in DNA: TGTGCCAGCACTCGGGGGGGCTTGAACACTGAAGCTTTCTTT. It codes for CASTRGGLNTEAFF.